One sample yielded the 11 T cell receptor beta chains listed below, sequenced in a study of response to subunit inactivated influenza vaccine. MiXCR, run by TCRdb on the RT-PCR reads, gives a single entry per CDR3 protein. The data hold some 480,000 distinct CDR3 sequences, with roughly 9.8% observed a single time. This material consisted of PBMCs from blood, taken more than 35 days after vaccination. The receptors stem from a man aged 45-65 years who received an inactivated influenza vaccine.

The V gene is TRBV7-2, the J gene TRBJ2-7; D remains unclear. The DNA matches TRBJ2-1 better at its end, which makes the J call doubtful. Germline values: CDR1 SGHTA, CDR2 FQGNSA. The CDR3 consists of 14 residues. CDR3 sequence: CASSLGASPYEQFF. In nucleotides, the CDR3 is TGTGCCAGCAGCTTAGGGGCCAGTCCCTACGAGCAGTTCTTC.

The V gene is TRBV4-1, the J gene TRBJ2-7; tentative D call: TRBD2 (5 bases). V gave up 4 bases and J gave up 2 bases, with 12 bases separating them. CDR3 size: 14 residues. Germline V gene data show CDR1 as MGHRA and CDR2 as YSYEKL. The CDR3: CASSRQPGTYEQYF. The CDR3 DNA reads as TGCGCCAGCAGCCGCCAACCGGGGACCTACGAGCAGTACTTC.

This chain connects TRBV5-5 to TRBJ2-5; D remains unclear. Trimming removed 0 bases at V and 2 bases at J, with 14 bases between. Looked up from germline, CDR1 is SGHKS and CDR2 is YYEKEE (reference sequence). The CDR3 extends over 16 amino acids. The DNA of the CDR3 is TGTGCCAGCAGCTTGGCGGTCCCAGAGAATCAAGAGACCCAGTACTTC. This translates into CASSLAVPENQETQYF.

This clonotype was seen a handful of times. The chain links TRBV12-3 or TRBV12-4 to TRBJ2-4; tentatively, D is TRBD1 or TRBD2 (5 bases each). The V and J ends lost 1 base and 9 bases respectively, with 13 bases between them. The CDR3 is 14 residues long. The CDR3, as DNA: TGTGCCAGCAGTTTAGATTCGGCAGGGAGCATTCAGTACTTC. Translating gives CASSLDSAGSIQYF.

In its sample, this clonotype was seen a few times. The chain recombines TRBV7-2 with TRBJ1-5; maybe TRBD1 (5 bases). Germline lookup yields CDR1 SGHTA and CDR2 FQGNSA. The ends were cut back, 3 bases at V and 4 bases at J, with 13 bases in the middle. CDR3 length: 15 residues. CDR3 bases: TGTGCCAGCAGCTTGTCGGGGCAGGTTAATCAGCCCCAGCATTTT. Translation gives CASSLSGQVNQPQHF.

The table lists this clonotype with a few counts. The rearrangement joins TRBV5-1 to TRBJ1-4; the D is unclear. Germline CDR1 SGHRS, CDR2 YFSETQ. V lost 0 bases and J lost 8, with 14 bases in between. This CDR3 contains 15 residues. The CDR3 loop is CASSLGVGAVEKLFF. The CDR3 DNA is TGCGCCAGCAGCTTGGGGGTTGGCGCGGTGGAAAAACTGTTTTTT.

Ten or more counts support this clonotype. V is TRBV18 and J is TRBJ2-3, with D hard to call. Trimming took off 3 bases at V and 5 bases at J, with 6 bases between the two ends. In germline, CDR1 is KGHSH, CDR2 LQKENI. The CDR3 runs to 12 residues. The CDR3 DNA reads TGTGCCAGCTCACCGACCCAAGATACGCAGTATTTT. Residues: CASSPTQDTQYF.

This clonotype turned up a few times. CDR3 residues: CSADGGSSYEQYF. The CDR3 DNA reads as TGCAGTGCGGACGGCGGGAGCTCCTACGAGCAGTACTTC. This rearrangement joins TRBV20-1 to TRBJ2-7; 7 bases are a match to TRBD2. Trimming at V came to 6 bases and at J to 0 bases, leaving 5 bases not matched to a gene. This CDR3 comprises 13 residues. Germline CDR1 reads DFQATT; CDR2 reads SNEGSKA (reference sequence).

The rearrangement uses TRBV7-9 and TRBJ2-1; the D is unclear. V lost 1 base, J lost 1 base, and 5 bases lay in between. The CDR3 is made up of 14 amino acids. The germline gives CDR1 SEHNR, CDR2 FQNEAQ (reference sequence). CDR3 residues: CASSLGFSYNEQFF. The CDR3 region has the DNA TGTGCCAGCAGCTTAGGGTTTTCCTACAATGAGCAGTTCTTC.

About this clonotype itself: This may arise from a read error, as a much more abundant clone is one base away. V usage is TRBV7-2 and J usage is TRBJ2-7, with D tentatively TRBD1 (5 bases). This CDR3 comprises 15 residues. From germline, CDR1 is SGHTA and CDR2 FQGNSA. Trimming took 2 bases from V and 5 from J, leaving 16 bases between them. The CDR3, as DNA: TGTGCCAGCAGCTTAAGTGATCAGGGTGTAGACGAGCAGTACTTC. Amino acids: CASSLSDQGVDEQYF.

The chain recombines TRBV29-1 with TRBJ2-7; maybe TRBD2 (5 bases). The CDR3 runs 11 residues. With 7 bases removed from V and 3 bases from J, the gap between germline ends came to 10 bases. Germline V lookup: CDR1 SQVTM, CDR2 ANQGSEA. The CDR3 DNA sequence: TGCAGCGCCGGGGATTTCTACGAGCAGTACTTC. It yields the protein CSAGDFYEQYF.